This is a list of T cell receptor beta chains from one sample in a study of blood T cell repertoires in COVID-19. Using immunoSEQ multiplex PCR, the repertoire was profiled, and TCRdb retains in-frame clones only, with some absent. The data show around 250,000 clones, with around nine tenths seen just once and 6% to 9% held by the top ten. Sequenced material: peripheral blood. The receptors here all came from a woman between 70 and 85 years old with active or convalescent COVID-19. Both conserved end residues are part of each CDR3. Fields, in order: D gene, V gene, J gene, clone size, CDR3 DNA, CDR3 protein. A D gene is named only where the DNA matches it firmly. Clone size appears in some rows only: once, few, many, or a class for an expanded clone.

>NA|TRBV2|TRBJ1-5|NA
TGTGCCAGCAGTTGGGACAAAAATAGCAATCAGCCCCAGCATTTT
CASSWDKNSNQPQHF
>TRBD1|TRBV2|TRBJ1-6|NA
TGTGCCAGCAGTGTGGGGACAGTTTTTAATTCACCCCTCCACTTT
CASSVGTVFNSPLHF
>NA|TRBV19|TRBJ1-1|once
TGTGCCAGTATAGCCGGGGGAGTGGAAGCTTTCTTT
CASIAGGVEAFF
>TRBD1|TRBV10-2|TRBJ1-2|NA
TGCGCCAGCCTCGGGACAGGGGGTGGCTACACCTTC
CASLGTGGGYTF
>NA|TRBV7-8|TRBJ1-1|NA
TGTGCCAGCAGCCTTGGGCAGGGCCAATTGAACACTGAAGCTTTCTTT
CASSLGQGQLNTEAFF
>TRBD1|TRBV24-1|TRBJ1-5|few
TGTGCCACCAGTGATGCCGGGACAGGGGGCTTGGTTAGCAATCAGCCCCAGCATTTT
CATSDAGTGGLVSNQPQHF
>NA|TRBV6-4|TRBJ1-1|NA
TGTGCCAGCAGTGACTCGAGTCAGGGTAAGACTGAAGCTTTCTTT
CASSDSSQGKTEAFF
>NA|TRBV10-3|TRBJ2-1|NA
TGTGCCATCAGTGGCGACACCTTTTACAATGAGCAGTTCTTC
CAISGDTFYNEQFF
>TRBD2|TRBV11-3|TRBJ2-1|NA
TGTGCCAGCAGCTCGAGCGGGGGTGACGTCTCCTACAATGAGCAGTTCTTC
CASSSSGGDVSYNEQFF
>TRBD1|TRBV24-1|TRBJ2-5|NA
TGTGCCACTTCGATGACAGGGCCTACCGAGACCCAGTACTTC
CATSMTGPTETQYF
>TRBD1|TRBV19|TRBJ1-5|NA
TGTGCCAGTAGGGGGACAGGGGATCAGCCCCAGCATTTT
CASRGTGDQPQHF
>NA|TRBV7-8|TRBJ1-1|once
TGTGCCAGCAGCTTAGTAGGAGCTGAAGCTTTCTTT
CASSLVGAEAFF
>NA|TRBV28|TRBJ1-2|NA
TGTGAGTCCGGTACCAACTATGGCTACACCTTC
CESGTNYGYTF
>TRBD1|TRBV18|TRBJ1-1|NA
TGTGCCAGCTCACTCTCCGGGACAGGGGACTACGGCACTGAAGCTTTCTTT
CASSLSGTGDYGTEAFF
>TRBD1|TRBV19|TRBJ1-1|few
TGTGCCAGTAGAGGGGGACAGGGGCGCTCGAACACTGAAGCTTTCTTT
CASRGGQGRSNTEAFF
>NA|TRBV29-1|TRBJ1-1|NA
TGCAGCGTTGGAGGTGGGGGGACCACTGAAGCTTTCTTT
CSVGGGGTTEAFF
>TRBD1|TRBV10-3|TRBJ2-7|NA
TGTGCCATCAGCGGCCTCCGGGACAGCTACGAGCAGTACTTC
CAISGLRDSYEQYF
>TRBD1|TRBV18|TRBJ1-1|NA
TGTGCCAGCTCACCACAGACAGGGTTGGCAACTGAAGCTTTCTTT
CASSPQTGLATEAFF
>NA|TRBV7-9|TRBJ2-1|NA
TGTGCCAGCAGCTTAGCGCAGATTAACAATGAGCAGTTCTTC
CASSLAQINNEQFF
>NA|TRBV7-2|TRBJ1-1|NA
TGTGCCAGCAGCTCTACAGGAAACATGAACACTGAAGCTTTCTTT
CASSSTGNMNTEAFF
>TRBD2|TRBV27|TRBJ2-1|few
TGTGCCAGCAGTTTAACTACTAGCGGGGGGCTTTACAATGAGCAGTTCTTC
CASSLTTSGGLYNEQFF
>NA|TRBV19|TRBJ2-7|NA
TGTGCCAGTAGTGACCACGGGACAAAGTCCCACGAGCAGTACTTC
CASSDHGTKSHEQYF
>NA|TRBV2|TRBJ1-1|NA
TGTGCCAGCGAGGAGGGGAACACTGAAGCTTTCTTT
CASEEGNTEAFF
>NA|TRBV20-1|TRBJ1-1|NA
TGCAGTGCTAGAGATCGGGCTGAAGCTTTCTTT
CSARDRAEAFF
>NA|TRBV12-3/TRBV12-4|TRBJ1-2|NA
TGTGCCAGCAGCCCCCGGGTCAACTATGGCTACACCTTC
CASSPRVNYGYTF
>NA|TRBV19|TRBJ2-1|NA
TGTGCCAGTAGTTCCGGCTCCTACAATGAGCAGTTCTTC
CASSSGSYNEQFF
>NA|TRBV9|TRBJ1-1|NA
TGTGCCAGCAGCGTCAAGCCGAACACTGAAGCTTTCTTT
CASSVKPNTEAFF
>NA|TRBV7-9|TRBJ1-1|NA
TGTGCCAGCAGGTCCGACAGTTACACTGAAGCTTTCTTT
CASRSDSYTEAFF
>TRBD1|TRBV24-1|TRBJ1-1|NA
TGTGCCACCAGTGATTCCCGGGACAGGAGAAATGAAGCTTTCTTT
CATSDSRDRRNEAFF
>TRBD1|TRBV4-1|TRBJ1-6|few
TGCGCCAGCAGCTACACAACAGGGGCCAGTTATTCACCCCTCCACTTT
CASSYTTGASYSPLHF
>NA|TRBV19|TRBJ1-1|NA
TGTGCCTCAAACTTCGTATGGGCAGGGGTCGAAGAAGCTTTCTTT
CASNFVWAGVEEAFF
>NA|TRBV19|TRBJ2-3|once
TGTGCCAGTAGTATGAATCAAAACTACCTCACAGATACGCAGTATTTT
CASSMNQNYLTDTQYF
>NA|TRBV3-1/TRBV3-2|TRBJ1-6|NA
TGTGCCAGCAGCCAACCCGGCGCGGGGTCACCCCTCCACTTT
CASSQPGAGSPLHF
>NA|TRBV13|TRBJ2-5|NA
TGTGCCAGCAGCTTAGGAGGGGTCCAAGAGACCCAGTACTTC
CASSLGGVQETQYF
>TRBD1|TRBV10-3|TRBJ1-3|NA
TGTGCCATCAGTGTAAAGGGGGCCCCCGGTCTCTCTGGAAACACCATATATTTT
CAISVKGAPGLSGNTIYF
>NA|TRBV6-5|TRBJ1-3|NA
TGTGCCAGCTACGGTATTGGAAACACCATATATTTT
CASYGIGNTIYF
>NA|TRBV10-3|TRBJ2-1|NA
TGTGCCATCAGCCCCCGAGGCTATGAGCAGTTCTTC
CAISPRGYEQFF
>NA|TRBV24-1|TRBJ2-7|NA
TGTGCCACCAGTGATTTCGTCGGGGGCGAGCAGTACTTC
CATSDFVGGEQYF
>NA|TRBV24-1|TRBJ2-3|NA
TGTGCCACCAGTGATCCCCTGATCGGTTTTGATACGCAGTATTTT
CATSDPLIGFDTQYF
>TRBD1|TRBV18|TRBJ1-1|NA
TGTGCCAGCTCACCGACAGGGGGCGAGGTGGCTTTCTTT
CASSPTGGEVAFF
>TRBD1|TRBV5-5|TRBJ1-3|NA
TGTGCCAGCAGCCTCGAACCAGGGGGATATGGGAACACCATATATTTT
CASSLEPGGYGNTIYF
>NA|TRBV11-1|TRBJ1-5|once
TGTGCCAGCAGCTTAGATGCGGCCGATCAGCCCCAGCATTTT
CASSLDAADQPQHF
>NA|TRBV12-3/TRBV12-4|TRBJ2-1|NA
TGTGCCAGCAGGAGAGAGAGGGGGATCGAGGTCTTC
CASRRERGIEVF
>NA|TRBV5-4|TRBJ2-7|NA
TGTGCCAGCAGCTTGGAGGGGTGGCGCTCCTACGAGCAGTACTTC
CASSLEGWRSYEQYF
>NA|TRBV19|TRBJ2-1|NA
TGTGCCAGTAGTACACTAGGACAGCTCAATGAGCAGTTCTTC
CASSTLGQLNEQFF
>NA|TRBV4-3|TRBJ1-1|NA
TGCGCCAGCAGCCAAGAAAGGGGGTTTGAAGCTTTCTTT
CASSQERGFEAFF
>NA|TRBV14|TRBJ1-5|NA
TGTGCCAGCAGCCCAGTGAGCAATCAGCCCCAGCATTTT
CASSPVSNQPQHF
>TRBD1|TRBV19|TRBJ1-4|NA
TGTGCCAGTAGTAGCCGGGACAGGGAGTTTTTT
CASSSRDREFF
>TRBD1|TRBV3-1/TRBV3-2|TRBJ1-2|NA
TGTGCCAGCAGCCAAAGGGACAGGGGGCGCCTTAACTATGGCTACACCTTC
CASSQRDRGRLNYGYTF
>NA|TRBV6-4|TRBJ2-2|NA
TGTGCCAGCAGATATGGGACTCATACCGGGGAGCTGTTTTTT
CASRYGTHTGELFF
>NA|TRBV4-3|TRBJ1-2|NA
TGCGCCAGCAGCCATCTCATCCCCCGACAGTTAAGCTATGGCTACACCTTC
CASSHLIPRQLSYGYTF
>NA|TRBV4-3|TRBJ1-2|NA
TGCGCCAGCAGCCAAGAGCAAGGGGGGGAAAGTGGCTACACCTTC
CASSQEQGGESGYTF
>NA|TRBV5-6|TRBJ1-1|NA
TGTGCCAGCAGCTCCTTGGACAGCTCCAACACTGAAGCTTTCTTT
CASSSLDSSNTEAFF
>NA|TRBV6-2/TRBV6-3|TRBJ1-4|NA
TGTGCCAGCAGTGAGACAGCAACTAATGAAAAACTGTTTTTT
CASSETATNEKLFF
>NA|TRBV20-1|TRBJ1-4|once
TGCAGTGCTAGTTTGGGCTCAACTAATGAAAAACTGTTTTTT
CSASLGSTNEKLFF
>NA|TRBV27|TRBJ1-6|few
TGTGCCAGCAGTTCACGGGGATTTGCTTCACCCCTCCACTTT
CASSSRGFASPLHF
>NA|TRBV7-9|TRBJ1-3|NA
TGTGCCAAGGAGGACCTCTCTGGAAACACCATATATTTT
CAKEDLSGNTIYF
>TRBD1|TRBV20-1|TRBJ1-2|few
TGCAGTGCGACCCGACAGGGCGGCTACACCTTC
CSATRQGGYTF
>NA|TRBV15|TRBJ1-1|NA
TGTGCCACCAGCAGGGCTGTTCCTGCAAACACTGAAGCTTTCTTT
CATSRAVPANTEAFF